Below are 26 T cell receptor beta chains sequenced from a single sample in a study of T cells and copy number aberrations in small-cell lung cancer. Repertoires were generated with immunoSEQ multiplex PCR, while TCRdb's copy carries only in-frame clones and drops some. Among around 9,200 clones listed, 60% to 80% were seen once. The specimen was normal tissue next to the tumor. Every receptor here comes from a man between 60 and 70 years old with small cell lung cancer.

V and J are TRBV10-3 and TRBJ2-3; TRBD1 agrees at 8 bases. This CDR3 comprises 14 residues. The germline V gene encodes CDR1 ENHRY and CDR2 SYGVKD. After removal of 5 bases from V and 5 bases from J, the junction contained 6 bases not matched to a gene. This CDR3 reads CAISSGGRQDTQYF. CDR3 nucleotides: TGTGCCATCAGTTCAGGGGGCAGGCAAGATACGCAGTATTTT.

The chain has TRBV5-1 and TRBJ2-7; the match to TRBD1 covers 7 bases. Germline assignment: CDR1 SGHRS and CDR2 YFSETQ. This CDR3 is 12 amino acids long. J gave up 6 bases and V 4 bases, and 4 bases lay outside the gene matches. The CDR3 here is CASSPDRLEQYF. The CDR3 DNA sequence: TGCGCCAGCAGCCCGGACAGGCTCGAGCAGTACTTC. The complete variable domain, with remaining parts taken from reference TRBV5-1 and TRBJ2-7, reads KAGVTQTPRYLIKTRGQQVTLSCSPISGHRSVSWYQQTPGQGLQFLFEYFSETQRNKGNFPGRFSGRQFSNSRSEMNVSTLELGDSALYLCASSPDRLEQYFGPGTRLTVT.

Only one count was recorded for this clone. This chain joins TRBV29-1 and TRBJ2-7, with D perhaps TRBD2 (6 bases). Germline V gene sequence: CDR1 SQVTM, CDR2 ANQGSEA. Trimming left V 2 bases short and J 7 bases short, with 9 bases between. CDR3 length equals 11 residues. CDR3 residues: CSVENGREQYF. CDR3 nucleotide sequence: TGCAGCGTTGAAAATGGGAGGGAGCAGTACTTC.

This clone was observed a handful of times. The chain couples TRBV18 to TRBJ1-1, with D possibly TRBD1 on 5 matching bases. The germline V and J ends were trimmed by 0 bases and 5 bases, with 16 bases remaining between them. Germline CDR1 is KGHSH and CDR2 is LQKENI. The CDR3 spans 16 residues. The CDR3 sequence: CASSPPGAGGGTEAFF. The CDR3, as DNA: TGTGCCAGCTCACCACCAGGGGCCGGGGGTGGGACTGAAGCTTTCTTT.

The chain has TRBV11-2 and TRBJ2-1, with 8 bases that match TRBD2. The CDR3 covers 14 residues. The trim removed 10 bases at V and 7 bases at J, leaving 12 bases unmatched. Germline loops: CDR1 SGHAT, CDR2 FQNNGV. The CDR3: CATRGGRMSNEQFF. The CDR3 nucleotides are TGTGCCACCCGGGGGGGGAGAATGAGTAATGAGCAGTTCTTC.

There are a few counts of this clone. This chain links TRBV27 with TRBJ2-1; unclear D gene. Looked up from germline, CDR1 is MNHEY and CDR2 is SMNVEV (reference sequence). V lost 3 bases and J 9 bases, leaving 12 bases between the germline ends. The CDR3 is made up of 13 amino acids. The chain's CDR3 is CASSFEASGEQFF. CDR3 sequence (DNA): TGTGCCAGCAGTTTCGAGGCGTCAGGTGAGCAGTTCTTC.

The chain combines TRBV7-9 with TRBJ2-1; D is ambiguous. Trimming removed 0 bases from V and 4 bases from J, with 7 bases in between. Per the germline V gene, CDR1 is SEHNR and CDR2 is FQNEAQ (reference sequence). The CDR3 covers 14 residues. This chain's CDR3 is CASSLANTYNEQFF. The CDR3 DNA is TGTGCCAGCAGCTTAGCCAACACGTACAATGAGCAGTTCTTC.

This clone came up once. V usage is TRBV7-9 and J usage is TRBJ2-3; tentative D call: TRBD1 (6 bases). This CDR3 is built from 16 residues. The V end was cut by 1 base, the J end by 6 bases, with 17 bases between. Germline CDR1 is SEHNR and CDR2 is FQNEAQ (reference sequence). The CDR3 region is CASSLEGGIFGDTQYF. For the CDR3, the DNA is TGTGCCAGCAGCTTAGAAGGGGGAATCTTCGGGGATACGCAGTATTTT. Supplemented by reference TRBV7-9 and TRBJ2-3, the full variable domain reads DTGVSQNPRHKITKRGQNVTFRCDPISEHNRLYWYRQTLGQGPEFLTYFQNEAQLEKSRLLSDRFSAERPKGSFSTLEIQRTEQGDSAMYLCASSLEGGIFGDTQYFGPGTRLTVL.

CDR3 bases: TGCGCCAGCAGCTTGGACAGGGCCGTAAATGAGCAGTTCTTC. This translates into CASSLDRAVNEQFF. The rearrangement uses TRBV5-1 and TRBJ2-1; D might be TRBD1 (6 bases). Trimming removed 0 bases at V and 7 bases at J, with 11 bases between. CDR1 is SGHRS, CDR2 YFSETQ, per germline. CDR3 length: 14 residues.

J is TRBJ2-1 and V is TRBV5-1; no clear D gene. Germline V gives CDR1 SGHRS, CDR2 YFSETQ. V was trimmed by 7 bases and J by 4 bases, leaving 15 bases between them. This CDR3 has 14 residues. CDR3 amino acids: CASSAEIQYNEQFF. The CDR3 nucleotides are TGCGCCAGCTCGGCGGAGATCCAATACAATGAGCAGTTCTTC.

As for this clone: The junction departs from germline at one end; a sequencing error may be responsible. Different DNA sequences within this sample yield the same CDR3. This rearrangement joins TRBV9 to TRBJ2-6; D ambiguous. This CDR3 is built from 17 residues. CDR1 and CDR2 from the germline V gene are SGDLS and YYNGEE. The chain's CDR3 is CASSAALTRSGANVLTF. DNA for the CDR3: TGTGCTAGCAGCGCAGCCCTTACCCGCTCTGGGGCCAACGTCCTGACTTTC.

The chain links TRBV30 to TRBJ2-2; 9 bases agree with TRBD2. This CDR3 is 15 amino acids long. The germline V gene encodes CDR1 GTSNPN and CDR2 SVGIG (reference sequence). Germline trimming cut 4 bases from V and 5 bases from J; bases unmatched to any gene: 8. The CDR3 is CAWKLAGAETGELFF. Written as DNA, the CDR3 is TGTGCCTGGAAGTTAGCGGGAGCTGAGACCGGGGAGCTGTTTTTT.

Notes on this clone: Relative to the germline gene, one junction end is altered; a read error may explain this. The chain carries TRBV10-2 and TRBJ1-3; D not certain. CDR3 size: 14 residues. Germline lookup yields CDR1 WSHSY and CDR2 SAAADI. CDR3 DNA sequence: TGTGCCAGCAGCCCCACGAGCTCTGGAAACACCATATATTTT. As protein: CASSPTSSGNTIYF.

The gene calls are TRBV6-1 and TRBJ2-7; possible D gene TRBD2, 5 bases. V lost 8 bases, J lost 5 bases, and 16 bases lay in between. The CDR3 is 13 amino acids. Germline V CDR1 and CDR2: MNHNS, SASEGT. DNA for the CDR3: TGTGCCAGCGGGGAGCAGGAGAGCGACGAGCAGTACTTC. Translated, it gives CASGEQESDEQYF.

The genes are TRBV5-1 and TRBJ2-2; 10 positions match TRBD2. Looked up from germline, CDR1 is SGHRS and CDR2 is YFSETQ. The CDR3 has 15 residues. Trimming at V came to 3 bases and at J to 7 bases, leaving 6 bases not matched to a gene. DNA for the CDR3: TGCGCCAGCAGCTCCACTAGCGGGAAGGACGGGGAGCTGTTTTTT. Translating gives CASSSTSGKDGELFF.

The chain combines TRBV6-1 with TRBJ2-5, with D perhaps matching TRBD1 or TRBD2 (5 bases each). The CDR3 loop spans 13 amino acids. CDR1 MNHNS and CDR2 SASEGT come from the germline V gene. V was trimmed by 5 bases and J by 9 bases, leaving 16 bases between them. CDR3 region: CASSRTGPGAQYF. CDR3 coding DNA: TGTGCCAGCAGTCGGACGGGGCCCGGGGCCCAGTACTTC.

This chain joins TRBV9 and TRBJ1-1, with a weak D call TRBD1 (5 bases). Germline lookup yields CDR1 SGDLS and CDR2 YYNGEE. V was cut by 1 base and J by 10 bases, with 14 bases left in between. This CDR3 contains 13 residues. CDR3 in amino acids: CASSVRGDGLAFF. The CDR3 nucleotides read TGTGCCAGCAGCGTAAGGGGAGACGGATTAGCTTTCTTT.

The rearrangement joins TRBV7-2 to TRBJ1-1, with D maybe TRBD1 (6 bases). Looked up from germline, CDR1 is SGHTA and CDR2 is FQGNSA. The germline V and J ends were trimmed by 1 base and 0 bases, with 15 bases remaining between them. The CDR3 spans 17 residues. The DNA for the CDR3 is TGTGCCAGCAGCTTAGTTGGCGGGACACAAATGAACACTGAAGCTTTCTTT. It yields the protein CASSLVGGTQMNTEAFF.

On this clone itself: This specimen includes other DNA sequences encoding the same CDR3. V is TRBV27 and J is TRBJ1-2, with D uncertain. CDR1 and CDR2 (germline): MNHEY, SMNVEV (reference sequence). Trimming stripped 6 bases from V and 2 bases from J, with 16 bases between. This CDR3 has 15 amino acids. CDR3 region: CASSSPGVGNYGYTF. CDR3 coding DNA: TGTGCCAGCAGCTCACCCGGGGTGGGAAACTATGGCTACACCTTC.

The CDR3 nucleotides read TGCAGCGTTGAAGGAGGGCAGGGAGGGGTAGAGACCCAGTACTTC. This sequence encodes CSVEGGQGGVETQYF. This chain connects TRBV29-1 to TRBJ2-5; TRBD2 agrees at 7 bases. J lost 4 bases, V lost 1 base, and 9 bases had no gene match. Looked up from germline, CDR1 is SQVTM and CDR2 is ANQGSEA. The CDR3 is 15 amino acids.

This clone occurred a few times. This sequence joins TRBV5-1 and TRBJ1-4; possible D gene TRBD1, 5 bases. Trimming left V 0 bases short and J 8 bases short, with 14 bases between. The CDR3 spans 15 residues. In germline, CDR1 is SGHRS, CDR2 YFSETQ. The CDR3 DNA reads as TGCGCCAGCAGCTTGGCGCCAGGGAGTCAAGAAAAACTGTTTTTT. Translated: CASSLAPGSQEKLFF.

This chain links TRBV9 with TRBJ2-3; maybe TRBD1 (6 bases). Trimming took off 2 bases at V and 3 bases at J, with 7 bases between the two ends. The CDR3 spans 13 residues. In germline, CDR1 is SGDLS, CDR2 YYNGEE. The CDR3 spells CASSVGQTDTQYF. CDR3 nucleotide sequence: TGTGCCAGCAGCGTCGGACAGACAGATACGCAGTATTTT.

The chain has TRBV27 and TRBJ1-2, with D possibly being TRBD1 (6 bases). Deletions cut 6 bases from V and 4 bases from J, with 12 bases between. The CDR3 length is 13 residues. The germline V gene encodes CDR1 MNHEY and CDR2 SMNVEV (reference sequence). CDR3 amino acids: CASSVTGSYGYTF. CDR3 sequence (DNA): TGTGCCAGCAGCGTGACAGGAAGCTATGGCTACACCTTC.

The J gene is TRBJ2-5, the V gene TRBV11-2; 9 bases are shared with TRBD1. Germline V lookup: CDR1 SGHAT, CDR2 FQNNGV. The junction had 6 bases not matched to a gene; V was cut back by 8 bases and J by 5 bases. This CDR3 comprises 13 residues. CDR3 sequence (DNA): TGTGCCAGCTCTGGGGACAGGGTTGAGACCCAGTACTTC. This codes for CASSGDRVETQYF.

The gene calls are TRBV10-3 and TRBJ1-2; a weak D match, TRBD1 (5 bases). CDR3 length: 12 residues. V gave up 8 bases and J gave up 2 bases, with 9 bases separating them. From germline, CDR1 is ENHRY and CDR2 SYGVKD. The CDR3 DNA is TGTGCCATCGCCAGGGACAACTATGGCTACACCTTC. Translation: CAIARDNYGYTF.

The chain combines TRBV6-4 with TRBJ2-5; 9 bases agree with TRBD2. With V trimmed by 5 bases and J by 2 bases, 6 bases remained unmatched. The CDR3 is 15 amino acids. Germline CDR1 reads MRHNA; CDR2 reads SNTAGT. This chain's CDR3 is CASSSQAGGQETQYF. As DNA, the CDR3 is TGTGCCAGCAGTTCCCAGGCGGGAGGGCAAGAGACCCAGTACTTC.